A single sample gave rise to the 3 T cell receptor beta chains below, sequenced in a study of T cell changes during pregnancy in multiple sclerosis. The method was immunoSEQ multiplex PCR; TCRdb's version includes in-frame clones alone and lacks a portion of them. The table lists some 64,000 clones, around 92% of them singletons. The source material was peripheral blood, sampled after pregnancy. The receptors derive from a female donor with multiple sclerosis, enrolled in a pregnancy study.

The genes are TRBV5-1 and TRBJ1-2, with 9 bases identical to TRBD1. CDR1 SGHRS and CDR2 YFSETQ come from the germline V gene. The CDR3 has 13 residues. V dropped 4 bases and J dropped 6; count of bases not matched to a gene: 4. DNA of the CDR3: TGCGCCAGCAGCGTGACAGGGGGAGATGGCTACACCTTC. As protein: CASSVTGGDGYTF.

The chain recombines TRBV6-1 with TRBJ1-5; D unclear. Per the germline V gene, CDR1 is MNHNS and CDR2 is SASEGT. This CDR3 contains 14 residues. V was shortened by 0 bases and J by 1 base, with 4 bases between the two germline ends. The chain's CDR3 is CASSEAASNQPQHF. In nucleotides, the CDR3 is TGTGCCAGCAGTGAAGCAGCGAGCAATCAGCCCCAGCATTTT.

V and J are TRBV2 and TRBJ2-6, with 7 bases matching TRBD1. The CDR3 covers 15 residues. V lost 6 bases, J lost 0 bases, and 2 bases stayed unmatched. From germline, CDR1 is SNHLY and CDR2 FYNNEI. The CDR3 region is CASSDRVSGANVLTF. The CDR3 DNA reads as TGTGCCAGCAGCGACAGGGTCTCTGGGGCCAACGTCCTGACTTTC. The entire variable domain, with the rest obtained from reference TRBV2 and TRBJ2-6, is as follows: EPEVTQTPSHQVTQMGQEVILRCVPISNHLYFYWYRQILGQKVEFLVSFYNNEISEKSEIFDDQFSVERPDGSNFTLKIRSTKLEDSAMYFCASSDRVSGANVLTFGAGSRLTVL.